Sequencing of this TCR beta chain was carried out in a study of CD8 T cells in Susac syndrome (dated by TCRdb to the late 2010s). A note on the overall study: Of the Susac syndrome patients who were sequenced, six had clinically active disease and roughly eight were in clinical remission. Susac syndrome patients were therapy-naive, on corticosteroids (some also receiving IVIg), or on IVIg alone at blood withdrawal. Repertoire sequencing was used to test whether CD8+ T cell activation and differentiation in Susac syndrome was antigen driven.

RNA was extracted using the RNeasy kit, and roughly 0.45 to 1 microgram was reverse transcribed with random hexamers. TCR beta CDR3 regions were amplified with the immunoSEQ multiplex PCR assay covering 54 Vbeta and 13 Jbeta segments. Bias from PCR amplification was corrected by using a synthetic template baseline for primer optimization and for computational correction. Per the authors' processing: Reads were assigned to V, D and J genes according to IMGT and analyzed in immunoSEQ Analyzer, with only productive sequences retained. To calculate clonality, Shannon entropy was normalized by log2 of the number of productive unique sequences and then subtracted from one. For each patient and control, public and private clones were evaluated within the 100 most prevalent clones. Clones were defined as Susac-specific when absent from the healthy and MS cohorts, from fewer than 1,300 published viral clones and from other ImmuneACCESS disease sequences. Starting from the raw public reads, TCRdb applied fastp trimming at Q25, assembled clones with MiXCR and retained in-frame beta chains. Rows with a matching CDR3 protein are joined into one entry that keeps the most common DNA and genes. The V and J calls reflect TCRdb's pipeline rather than the authors' work. This sample gives roughly 190,000 distinct CDR3 sequences in total; about 91% of them show up just once. Together, the top ten hold approximately 0.09% of the sample.

Findings and caveats that apply to the study as a whole: In patients with Susac syndrome, the CD4+ T cell repertoire showed no detectable clonal expansion. The TCR sequencing and HLA analysis was acknowledged to have included a relatively small number of individuals.

CDR3 length: 13 amino acids, cysteine to phenylalanine. The sequence is cut down to CDR3 DNA, 39 bases in frame from base 1. The germline V gene yields SGHRS for CDR1 and YFSETQ for CDR2. V is reduced by 0 bases and J by 4 bases, leaving a spacing of 5 bases between them. Peripheral blood CD8+ and CD4+ T cells from healthy donors, Susac syndrome patients and multiple sclerosis patients were profiled by high-throughput TCR beta sequencing. The Susac syndrome patients fulfilled recently defined diagnostic criteria for definite or probable disease. Bulk CD8+ and CD4+ T cells were purified by magnetic negative isolation, whereas CD8+ TEMRA cells were enriched by FACS. Blood was drawn into EDTA tubes, processed within 24 hours, and PBMCs were isolated by density gradient centrifugation. PBMCs intended for TCR sequencing were cryopreserved in liquid nitrogen and were subsequently thawed in a 37 degrees C water bath. The sorted or isolated CD4+, CD8+ and CD8+ TEMRA cells had a purity of 90% or higher.

On this clonotype itself: The target of this receptor is not known. No much larger clone exists at a distance of one base, and base qualities are not known.

This receptor was taken from a human donor with Susac syndrome. The source material was CD4+ T cells from PBMCs. Here the chain combines TRBV5-1 and TRBJ1-5; there is no confident call for the D gene. The CDR3 protein is CASSLGKNQPQHF. The nucleotide sequence reads TGCGCCAGCAGCTTGGGTAAGAATCAGCCCCAGCATTTT.